This T cell receptor (beta chain) was retrieved from a study of cytotoxic CD8 clonotypes in ibrutinib-treated CLL. The study's findings and limits: Exceeding age-matched healthy donors, baseline clonality also tracked the counts of circulating CD8+ T cells.

V lost 3 bases and J lost 0, with 6 bases in between. There are 14 residues in the CDR3. Germline values: CDR1 SGHRS, CDR2 YFSETQ. With regard to this clone: What it recognizes is unknown.

Sequenced by immunoSEQ multiplex PCR; TCRdb stores in-frame clones only, minus some. The data show approximately 97,000 clones, more than 70% seen once. This chain connects TRBV5-1 to TRBJ1-4; no clear D gene. The input for sequencing was PBMCs, taken after 24 months of ibrutinib treatment. The origin of this receptor is a human donor with chronic lymphocytic leukemia. The CDR3 here is CASSSEATNEKLFF. CDR3 in DNA: TGCGCCAGCAGCTCGGAGGCAACTAATGAAAAACTGTTTTTT.